The 24 T cell receptor beta chains below come from one sample, sequenced in a study of T cell responses to AZD1222 COVID-19 vaccine. Assay used: immunoSEQ multiplex PCR; TCRdb lists only in-frame clones, some missing. The sample holds some 130,000 clones, 70% to 90% seen once. Material: peripheral blood, obtained on day 0 of AZD1222 vaccination. The receptors stem from an adult in good health.

V and J are TRBV18 and TRBJ2-7; D is perhaps TRBD1 or TRBD2 (5 bases each). This CDR3 is 13 amino acids long. From germline, CDR1 is KGHSH and CDR2 LQKENI. The V end lost 3 bases, the J end lost 7 bases, and 13 bases lay between the germline ends. The CDR3 nucleotides are TGTGCCAGCTCACCGGGGGAAATACGAGAGCAGTACTTC. Protein: CASSPGEIREQYF.

V is TRBV13 and J is TRBJ2-7; D gene unclear. V dropped 3 bases and J dropped 7 bases, with 10 bases sitting between them. The CDR3 has 12 amino acids. Germline V CDR1 and CDR2: PRHDT, FYEKMQ (reference sequence). The CDR3 sequence is CASSLDLREQYF. In DNA form, the CDR3 reads TGTGCCAGCAGCTTGGACCTGAGGGAGCAGTACTTC.

Comments on this clone: This likely stems from a read error, as it lies one base from a far larger clone. V and J are TRBV28 and TRBJ1-6; perhaps TRBD1 as D (5 bases). With 2 bases removed from V and 8 bases from J, the gap between germline ends came to 7 bases. This CDR3 is 13 amino acids long. Germline values: CDR1 MDHEN, CDR2 SYDVKM. CDR3 sequence reads: CASSLIRDSPLHF. CDR3 DNA: TGTGCCAGCAGTTTAATCAGGGATTCACCCCTCCACTTT. Supplemented by reference TRBV28 and TRBJ1-6, the full variable domain reads DVKVTQSSRYLVKRTGEKVFLECVQDMDHENMFWYRQDPGLGLRLIYFSYDVKMKEKGDIPEGYSVSREKKERFSLILESASTNQTSMYLCASSLIRDSPLHFGNGTRLTVT.

V and J are TRBV28 and TRBJ1-5; D gene unclear. V was clipped by 6 bases and J by 9 bases, with 21 bases between them. This CDR3 region has 15 residues. Germline assignment: CDR1 MDHEN and CDR2 SYDVKM. The CDR3 nucleotides read TGTGCCAGCAGGCCATTTGGTGGGGAGTGGGCGCCCCAGCATTTT. Translation gives CASRPFGGEWAPQHF.

J is TRBJ1-2 and V is TRBV12-3 or TRBV12-4; D remains unclear. The V gene lost 1 base and the J gene lost 4 bases, with 4 bases spanning the gap. The CDR3 spans 12 residues. The CDR3 here is CASSLVGYGYTF. In DNA form, the CDR3 reads TGTGCCAGCAGTTTAGTGGGCTATGGCTACACCTTC.

The CDR3 nucleotides are TGTGCCAGCAGCCTAGGCCCGACTAGCGCTTTGGATACGCAGTATTTT. Protein sequence: CASSLGPTSALDTQYF. The V and J genes are TRBV11-2 and TRBJ2-3; 8 positions match TRBD2. Trimming removed 5 bases from V and 6 bases from J; junction bases left unmatched: 13. The germline gives CDR1 SGHAT, CDR2 FQNNGV. This CDR3 has 16 amino acids.

The chain is built from TRBV9 and TRBJ1-4, with 7 bases matching TRBD1. Germline V gene lookup returns CDR1 SGDLS and CDR2 YYNGEE. The CDR3 loop spans 14 amino acids. The V gene end was trimmed by 0 bases and the J gene end by 14 bases; junction bases not matched to a gene: 10. CDR3 loop: CASSVEEQGLLLFF. CDR3 in DNA: TGTGCCAGCAGCGTAGAGGAACAGGGGCTTTTGCTGTTTTTT.

The chain uses TRBV3-1 (or the pseudogene TRBV3-2) and TRBJ1-4, with D uncertain. The CDR3 is 17 amino acids. V was trimmed by 0 bases and J by 9 bases, leaving 20 bases between them. CDR1 is LGHDT, CDR2 YNNKEL, per germline (reference sequence). The CDR3 DNA reads TGTGCCAGCAGCCAAGAAGGACGACTAAGTACCCTGAAAAAACTGTTTTTT. Encoded protein: CASSQEGRLSTLKKLFF.

This chain uses TRBV7-9 with TRBJ1-1; D remains ambiguous. With 9 bases removed from V and 4 bases from J, the gap between germline ends came to 12 bases. This CDR3 has 12 residues. Germline CDR1 SEHNR, CDR2 FQNEAQ (reference sequence). The CDR3 DNA reads TGTGCCAGTCGGTGGGAGGCCACTGAAGCTTTCTTT. The encoded protein is CASRWEATEAFF.

CDR3 nucleotides: TGTGCCAGCAGTCGCTGGGCCCCCCCTGACTACGAGCAGTACTTC. This gives the protein CASSRWAPPDYEQYF. This chain uses TRBV6-1 with TRBJ2-7; D is uncertain. Trimming pared 5 bases from V and 3 bases from J, leaving 17 bases between. Germline assignment: CDR1 MNHNS and CDR2 SASEGT. This CDR3 region has 15 residues.

This clone is a singleton in its sample. This chain joins TRBV9 and TRBJ1-2; no clear D gene. V gave up 0 bases and J gave up 11 bases, with 8 bases separating them. Germline V gene lookup returns CDR1 SGDLS and CDR2 YYNGEE. The CDR3 runs 11 residues. The CDR3 loop is CASSVGQKYTF. Here the CDR3 DNA reads TGTGCCAGCAGCGTAGGGCAGAAATACACCTTC.

The chain employs TRBV6-2 or TRBV6-3 and TRBJ2-3; 7 bases line up with TRBD1. Looked up from germline, CDR1 is MNHEY and CDR2 is SVGEGT. The V gene end was trimmed by 2 bases and the J gene end by 8 bases; junction bases not matched to a gene: 7. The CDR3 loop spans 14 amino acids. In DNA, the CDR3 is TGTGCCAGCAGTTACCCCCTAGGGGGCGGTACGCAGTATTTT. Amino acid sequence: CASSYPLGGGTQYF.

The chain has TRBV25-1 and TRBJ1-3; D uncertain. The CDR3 loop spans 12 amino acids. Germline CDR1 reads MGHDK; CDR2 reads SYGVNS. The V gene lost 8 bases and the J gene lost 4 bases, with 9 bases spanning the gap. CDR3 bases: TGTGCCAGCTCCTTGTCCGGAAACACCATATATTTT. Its protein product is CASSLSGNTIYF.

The V gene is TRBV4-1, the J gene TRBJ2-1; D gene unclear. The CDR3 length is 18 residues. The V end lost 0 bases, the J end lost 0 bases, and 15 bases lay between the germline ends. Looked up from germline, CDR1 is MGHRA and CDR2 is YSYEKL. The DNA of the CDR3 is TGCGCCAGCAGCCAAGAGGGGTGGCGAATGAGCTCCTACAATGAGCAGTTCTTC. Residues: CASSQEGWRMSSYNEQFF.

The chain couples TRBV5-1 to TRBJ2-2; 8 bases match TRBD1. This CDR3 has 16 residues. V lost 4 bases to trimming and J lost 4 bases; unmatched junction nucleotides: 9. CDR1 and CDR2 (germline): SGHRS, YFSETQ. This CDR3 is CASSLIPTGGTGELFF. The CDR3 nucleotides are TGCGCCAGCAGCCTCATTCCCACAGGGGGCACCGGGGAGCTGTTTTTT.

A few counts support this clone. The chain uses TRBV6-5 and TRBJ1-1; tentative D call: TRBD1 (5 bases). This CDR3 is built from 11 residues. The germline V gene encodes CDR1 MNHEY and CDR2 SVGAGI. V shed 6 bases and J shed 10 bases, with 12 bases lying between them. The CDR3 loop reads CASSQGIGAFF. The DNA of the CDR3 is TGTGCCAGCAGCCAGGGTATCGGAGCTTTCTTT.

The chain is built from TRBV12-5 and TRBJ2-1; D ambiguous. This CDR3 contains 14 residues. The V and J ends lost 3 bases and 5 bases respectively, with 11 bases between them. Germline values: CDR1 LGHNT, CDR2 FRNRAP. DNA of the CDR3: TGTGCTAGTGGTTTTCGGTTACCGAACAATGAGCAGTTCTTC. Translated: CASGFRLPNNEQFF. The full variable domain, its missing parts supplied by reference TRBV12-5 and TRBJ2-1, is DARVTQTPRHKVTEMGQEVTMRCQPILGHNTVFWYRQTMMQGLELLAYFRNRAPLDDSGMPKDRFSAEMPDATLATLKIQPSEPRDSAVYFCASGFRLPNNEQFFGPGTRLTVL.

V gene TRBV4-3 combines with J gene TRBJ2-3, with D hard to call. CDR3 length: 15 amino acids. The V end lost 0 bases, the J end lost 0 bases, and 7 bases lay between the germline ends. Germline CDR1 and CDR2: LGHNA and YSLEER. The CDR3 sequence is CASSQDPTSTDTQYF. The CDR3 DNA is TGCGCCAGCAGCCAAGATCCTACTAGCACAGATACGCAGTATTTT.

The chain links TRBV19 to TRBJ1-5; 9 bases map to TRBD1. This CDR3 comprises 17 residues. V lost 2 bases, J lost 5 bases, and 10 bases stayed unmatched. Germline CDR1 LNHDA, CDR2 SQIVND (reference sequence). The CDR3 here is CASSIPPGTGYDQPQHF. The CDR3 DNA reads as TGTGCCAGTAGTATACCACCCGGGACAGGGTACGATCAGCCCCAGCATTTT.

The V and J genes are TRBV4-3 and TRBJ2-7; 11 bases are shared with TRBD1. CDR3 size: 19 residues. Germline CDR1 LGHNA, CDR2 YSLEER. Trimming took 1 base from V and 0 from J; bases not matched to a gene: 11. The chain's CDR3 is CASSQVLPDRGPSSYEQYF. As DNA, the CDR3 is TGCGCCAGCAGCCAAGTGCTCCCGGACAGGGGGCCAAGCTCCTACGAGCAGTACTTC.

The chain couples TRBV15 to TRBJ1-2; weak D call: TRBD1 (5 bases). This CDR3 has 15 residues. Trimming took 5 bases from V and 0 from J, leaving 13 bases between them. Germline V gene data show CDR1 as LNHNV and CDR2 as YYDKDF (reference sequence). The CDR3 nucleotides read TGTGCCACCAGCTCCGCGATGACAGCTAACTATGGCTACACCTTC. It encodes CATSSAMTANYGYTF.

This sequence joins TRBV29-1 and TRBJ2-3, with D perhaps TRBD2 (6 bases). V dropped 5 bases and J dropped 0 bases, with 15 bases sitting between them. Germline V gives CDR1 SQVTM, CDR2 ANQGSEA. The CDR3 is 15 residues long. This CDR3 is CSVRRMSGSTDTQYF. The CDR3 nucleotides are TGCAGCGTTCGCAGAATGAGCGGGAGCACAGATACGCAGTATTTT.

This clone was seen just once. V usage is TRBV6-5 and J usage is TRBJ1-1; D not certain. The V gene's germline CDR1 is MNHEY and CDR2 SVGAGI. Trimming removed 0 bases at V and 0 bases at J, with 5 bases between. The CDR3 length is 14 residues. The CDR3: CASSYSRVNTEAFF. The CDR3 DNA sequence: TGTGCCAGCAGTTACTCGAGGGTGAACACTGAAGCTTTCTTT.

The V gene is TRBV28, the J gene TRBJ2-1, with a tentative D call TRBD2 (6 bases). Per the germline V gene, CDR1 is MDHEN and CDR2 is SYDVKM. The V and J ends lost 6 bases and 9 bases respectively, with 15 bases between them. CDR3 size: 13 residues. CDR3 DNA: TGTGCCAGCAGCCTTAAGCCGGGGGTTGAGCAGTTCTTC. Amino acid sequence: CASSLKPGVEQFF. Together with reference TRBV28 and TRBJ2-1, the CDR3 gives the full variable domain: DVKVTQSSRYLVKRTGEKVFLECVQDMDHENMFWYRQDPGLGLRLIYFSYDVKMKEKGDIPEGYSVSREKKERFSLILESASTNQTSMYLCASSLKPGVEQFFGPGTRLTVL.